This TCR beta chain was found in a study of blood T cells in healthy people across ages. A second PCR, run for roughly 6 to 11 cycles, used a sample-barcoded 5' primer plus a J-beta primer mix. TCRdb itself ran the 5' RACE reads through MiXCR, one entry per CDR3 protein. The sample shows just under 550,000 distinct CDR3 sequences, around 24% of them seen only once. This clonotype was seen a handful of times. The data also belong to a second study, concerning T cells of mothers and their children.

The sample consisted of blood. The sequence was collected from a boy under 18 in good health.

The CDR3 is CSARKGGGGWDTQYF. CDR3 nucleotides: TGCAGTGCTAGAAAGGGCGGCGGGGGCTGGGATACGCAGTATTTT. This chain uses TRBV20-1 with TRBJ2-3, with TRBD2 as a possible D gene (7 bases). The CDR3 runs to 15 residues. CDR1 and CDR2 from the germline V gene are DFQATT and SNEGSKA (reference sequence). V was pared by 2 bases and J by 6 bases, with 18 bases between.